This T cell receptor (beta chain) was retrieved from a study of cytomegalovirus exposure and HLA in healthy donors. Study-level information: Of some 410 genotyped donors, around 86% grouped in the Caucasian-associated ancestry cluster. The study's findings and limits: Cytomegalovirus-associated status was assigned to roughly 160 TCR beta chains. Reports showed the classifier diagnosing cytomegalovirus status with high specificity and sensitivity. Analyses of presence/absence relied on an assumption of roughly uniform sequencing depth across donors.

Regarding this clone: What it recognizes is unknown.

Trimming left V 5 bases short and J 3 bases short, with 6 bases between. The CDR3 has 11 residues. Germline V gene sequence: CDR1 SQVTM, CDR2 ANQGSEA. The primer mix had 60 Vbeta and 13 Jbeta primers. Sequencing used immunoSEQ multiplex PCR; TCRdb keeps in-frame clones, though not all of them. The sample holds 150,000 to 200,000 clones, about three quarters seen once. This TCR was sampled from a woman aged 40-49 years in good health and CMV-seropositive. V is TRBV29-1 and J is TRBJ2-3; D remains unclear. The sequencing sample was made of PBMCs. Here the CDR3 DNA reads TGCAGCGTTACTGTTACAGATACGCAGTATTTT. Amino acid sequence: CSVTVTDTQYF.